These T cell receptor beta chains were read from a single sample in a study of T cell responses to AZD1222 COVID-19 vaccine. The table came from immunoSEQ multiplex PCR; TCRdb's copy has only in-frame clones and leaves some out. The sample contains under 200,000 clones, more than 85% of which appear only once. This specimen was peripheral blood, taken on day 0 of AZD1222 vaccination. Every receptor here comes from an adult in good health. Each CDR3 is given with its conserved first and last residue. Each record gives: V gene, D gene, J gene, clone size, CDR3 DNA, CDR3 protein. D genes are given only for firm matches. Clone size is stated in some rows and not others, as once, few, many or a class when expanded.

TRBV3-1/TRBV3-2	.	TRBJ1-5	.	TGTGCCAGCAGCCAAGGTGGGGGGCATCAGCCCCAGCATTTT	CASSQGGGHQPQHF
TRBV7-6	.	TRBJ2-7	.	TGTGCCAGCAGCTTAGTACCCGCCGGGCAGGGGAGGAGCGAGCAGTACTTC	CASSLVPAGQGRSEQYF
TRBV18	TRBD1	TRBJ2-2	.	TGTGCCAGCTCCACCTTGACAGGGGCCACCGGGGAGCTGTTTTTT	CASSTLTGATGELFF
TRBV15	TRBD2	TRBJ2-7	.	TGTGCCACCAGCAGAGATCGAGCGGGAGGGCGAGAGCAGTACTTC	CATSRDRAGGREQYF
TRBV5-4	.	TRBJ1-1	.	TGTGCCAGCAGCTTTTTCCTCGAAAGCCATCCGGATGAAGCTTTCTTT	CASSFFLESHPDEAFF
TRBV2	TRBD2	TRBJ2-7	.	TGTGCCAGCAGTCAGACTAGCGGGAAATACTACGAGCAGTACTTC	CASSQTSGKYYEQYF
TRBV6-5	.	TRBJ1-6	.	TGTGCCAGCAGCCCGCTCCAGACTTATAATTCACCCCTCCACTTT	CASSPLQTYNSPLHF
TRBV10-1	.	TRBJ2-3	.	TGCGCCACCTCAGCTCAGAGCACAGATACGCAGTATTTT	CATSAQSTDTQYF
TRBV5-4	.	TRBJ1-1	.	TGTGCCAGCAGCTCGAGGGACACTAACACTGAAGCTTTCTTT	CASSSRDTNTEAFF
TRBV2	.	TRBJ1-2	.	TGTGCCAGCAGTCCGTCCCTGGGCGGCTACACCTTC	CASSPSLGGYTF
TRBV7-2	.	TRBJ1-5	.	TGTGCCAGCAGCCACGGGACGGTGAGCAATCAGCCCCAGCATTTT	CASSHGTVSNQPQHF
TRBV7-3	.	TRBJ1-6	.	TGTGCCAGCAGCTTAGACAGTGTAAATTCACCCCTCCACTTT	CASSLDSVNSPLHF
TRBV5-1	.	TRBJ2-5	.	TGCGCCAGCAGCTTGGAGGGTAGTAACCTTCCAGAGACCCAGTACTTC	CASSLEGSNLPETQYF
TRBV6-5	.	TRBJ2-7	.	TGTGCCAGCAGGGGAGCTAACAGGGGAGGCTACGAGCAGTACTTC	CASRGANRGGYEQYF
TRBV2	TRBD1	TRBJ2-4	.	TGTGCCAGCAGTCCGGACAGGCTAGCCAAAAACATTCAGTACTTC	CASSPDRLAKNIQYF
TRBV11-3	.	TRBJ1-2	.	TGTGCCAGCAGCTATAGAGGGCTCGGAGGCTACACCTTC	CASSYRGLGGYTF
TRBV19	.	TRBJ2-7	.	TGTGCCAGTAGTATAGAGGGGGGGCTCTACGAGCAGTACTTC	CASSIEGGLYEQYF
TRBV7-3	.	TRBJ2-3	.	TGTGCCAGCAGCTTTGGGGTTGACGGAGTCCCAGATACGCAGTATTTT	CASSFGVDGVPDTQYF
TRBV5-1	.	TRBJ1-3	.	TGCGCCAGCAGCTTGCCGGACTACTCTGGAAACACCATATATTTT	CASSLPDYSGNTIYF
TRBV20-1	.	TRBJ2-5	.	TGCAGTGCTAAGTACCAAGAGACCCAGTACTTC	CSAKYQETQYF
TRBV29-1	.	TRBJ2-1	.	TGCAGCGTCCCTATGACTATTGGCCTGAGCTCCTACAATGAGCAGTTCTTC	CSVPMTIGLSSYNEQFF
TRBV2	.	TRBJ1-5	once	TGTGCCAGCAGTATTCAGGGCGTACAGCCCCAGCATTTT	CASSIQGVQPQHF
TRBV7-9	.	TRBJ2-3	.	TGTGCCAGCAGCTTAGGGGTCGGGAGTACAGATACGCAGTATTTT	CASSLGVGSTDTQYF
TRBV7-2	.	TRBJ1-1	.	TGTGCCAGCAGCTTAGTCCGGACAACCGAAGCTTTCTTT	CASSLVRTTEAFF
TRBV18	.	TRBJ1-5	.	TGTGCCAGCTCATCGGGACCGAGCAATCAGCCCCAGCATTTT	CASSSGPSNQPQHF